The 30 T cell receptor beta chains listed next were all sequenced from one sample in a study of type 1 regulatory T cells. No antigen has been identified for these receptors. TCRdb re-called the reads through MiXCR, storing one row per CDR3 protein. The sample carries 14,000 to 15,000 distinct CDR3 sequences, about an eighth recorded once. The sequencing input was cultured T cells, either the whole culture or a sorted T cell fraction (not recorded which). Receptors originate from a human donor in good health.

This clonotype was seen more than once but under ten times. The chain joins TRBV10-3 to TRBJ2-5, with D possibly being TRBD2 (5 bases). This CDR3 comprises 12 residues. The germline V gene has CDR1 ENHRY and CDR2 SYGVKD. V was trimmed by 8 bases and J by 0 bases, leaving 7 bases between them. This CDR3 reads CAIGSYQETQYF. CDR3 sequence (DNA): TGTGCCATCGGGAGCTACCAAGAGACCCAGTACTTC.

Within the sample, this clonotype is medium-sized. Here the CDR3 reads CAISGANQPQHF. The CDR3 DNA reads TGTGCCATCAGTGGGGCTAATCAGCCCCAGCATTTT. The chain carries TRBV10-3 and TRBJ1-5; no clear D gene. CDR1 is ENHRY, CDR2 SYGVKD, per germline. Trimming removed 4 bases from V and 4 bases from J, with 5 bases in between. The CDR3 extends over 12 amino acids.

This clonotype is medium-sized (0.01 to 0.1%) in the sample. The CDR3, as DNA: TGTGCCAGCAGCCGGAATTTTAATTCCTACGAGCAGTACTTC. It codes for CASSRNFNSYEQYF. The chain combines TRBV7-6 with TRBJ2-7; no clear D gene. V was trimmed by 5 bases and J by 1 base, leaving 12 bases between them. The CDR3 is made up of 14 amino acids. Germline V gene sequence: CDR1 SGHVS, CDR2 FNYEAQ.

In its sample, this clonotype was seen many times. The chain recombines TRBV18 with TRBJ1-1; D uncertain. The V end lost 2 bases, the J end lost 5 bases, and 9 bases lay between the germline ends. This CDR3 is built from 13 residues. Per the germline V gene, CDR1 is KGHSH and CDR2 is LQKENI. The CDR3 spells CASSPIRDTEAFF. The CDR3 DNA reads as TGTGCCAGCTCACCAATAAGGGATACTGAAGCTTTCTTT. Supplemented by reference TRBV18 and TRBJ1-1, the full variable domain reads NAGVMQNPRHLVRRRGQEARLRCSPMKGHSHVYWYRQLPEEGLKFMVYLQKENIIDESGMPKERFSAEFPKEGPSILRIQQVVRGDSAAYFCASSPIRDTEAFFGQGTRLTVV.

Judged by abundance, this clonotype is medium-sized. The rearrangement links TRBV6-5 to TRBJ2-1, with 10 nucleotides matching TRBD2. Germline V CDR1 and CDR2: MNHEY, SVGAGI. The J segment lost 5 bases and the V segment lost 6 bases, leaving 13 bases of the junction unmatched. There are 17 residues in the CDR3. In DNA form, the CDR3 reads TGTGCCAGCAGCCAACTATTGGGAGCGGGAGGGGACAATGAGCAGTTCTTC. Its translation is CASSQLLGAGGDNEQFF.

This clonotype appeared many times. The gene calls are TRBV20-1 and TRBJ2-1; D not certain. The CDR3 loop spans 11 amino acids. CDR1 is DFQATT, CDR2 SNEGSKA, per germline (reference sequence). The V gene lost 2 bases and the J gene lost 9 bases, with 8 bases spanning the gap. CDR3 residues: CSARQVPEQFF. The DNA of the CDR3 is TGCAGTGCTAGACAGGTGCCTGAGCAGTTCTTC.

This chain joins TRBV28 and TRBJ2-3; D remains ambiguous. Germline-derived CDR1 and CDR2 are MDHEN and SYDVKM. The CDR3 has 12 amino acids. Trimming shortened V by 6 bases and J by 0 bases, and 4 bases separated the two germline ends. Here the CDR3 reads CASRDSTDTQYF. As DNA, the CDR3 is TGTGCCAGCAGGGATAGCACAGATACGCAGTATTTT.

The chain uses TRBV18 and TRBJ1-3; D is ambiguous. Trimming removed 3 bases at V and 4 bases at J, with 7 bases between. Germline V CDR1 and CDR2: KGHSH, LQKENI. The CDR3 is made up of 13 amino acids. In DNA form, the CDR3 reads TGTGCCAGCTCACCGGCGGACGGAAACACCATATATTTT. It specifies CASSPADGNTIYF.

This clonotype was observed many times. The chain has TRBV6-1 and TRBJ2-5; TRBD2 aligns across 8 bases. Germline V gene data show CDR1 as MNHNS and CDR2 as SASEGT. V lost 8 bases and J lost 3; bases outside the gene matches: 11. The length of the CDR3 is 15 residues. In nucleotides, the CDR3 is TGTGCCAGCCGAGAACTCACTAGCGGTAAAGAGACCCAGTACTTC. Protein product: CASRELTSGKETQYF.

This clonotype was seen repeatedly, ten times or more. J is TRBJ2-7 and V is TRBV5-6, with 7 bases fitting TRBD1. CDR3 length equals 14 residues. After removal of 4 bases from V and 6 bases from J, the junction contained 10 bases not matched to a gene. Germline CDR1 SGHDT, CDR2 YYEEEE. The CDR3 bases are TGTGCCAGCAGCCCGGAACAGGGGTTTGGCGAGCAGTACTTC. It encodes CASSPEQGFGEQYF.

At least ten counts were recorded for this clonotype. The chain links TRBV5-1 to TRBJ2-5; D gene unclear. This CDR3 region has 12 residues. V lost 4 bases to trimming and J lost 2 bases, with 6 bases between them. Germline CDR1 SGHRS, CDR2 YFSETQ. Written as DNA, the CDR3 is TGCGCCAGCAGCCCAACTCAAGAGACCCAGTACTTC. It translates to CASSPTQETQYF.

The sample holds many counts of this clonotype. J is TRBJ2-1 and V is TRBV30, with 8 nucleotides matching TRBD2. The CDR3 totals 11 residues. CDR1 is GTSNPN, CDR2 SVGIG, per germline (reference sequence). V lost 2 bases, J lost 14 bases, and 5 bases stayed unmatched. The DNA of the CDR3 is TGTGCCTGGAGTACAGGGACTAGTAAGTTCTTC. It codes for CAWSTGTSKFF.

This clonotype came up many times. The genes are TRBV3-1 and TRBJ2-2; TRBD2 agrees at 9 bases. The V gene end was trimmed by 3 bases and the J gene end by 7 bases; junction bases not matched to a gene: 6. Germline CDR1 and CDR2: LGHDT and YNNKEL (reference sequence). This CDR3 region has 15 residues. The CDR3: CASSQLAGTGGELFF. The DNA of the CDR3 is TGTGCCAGCAGCCAGCTAGCGGGGACGGGCGGGGAGCTGTTTTTT.

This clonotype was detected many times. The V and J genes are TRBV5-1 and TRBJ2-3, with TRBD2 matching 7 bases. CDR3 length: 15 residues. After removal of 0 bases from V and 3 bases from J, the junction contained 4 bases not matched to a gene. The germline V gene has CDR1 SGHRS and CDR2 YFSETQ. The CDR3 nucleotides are TGCGCCAGCAGCTTGGTTGCGGGAGCGACAGATACGCAGTATTTT. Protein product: CASSLVAGATDTQYF.

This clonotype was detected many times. CDR3 in amino acids: CASSLAWPGVIHEQYF. The CDR3 nucleotides are TGCGCCAGCAGCTTGGCCTGGCCGGGAGTGATCCACGAGCAGTACTTC. The V call is TRBV5-1, the J call TRBJ2-7; perhaps TRBD2 as D (6 bases). CDR1 is SGHRS and CDR2 is YFSETQ in the germline V gene. CDR3 length: 16 residues. The V end was cut by 0 bases, the J end by 5 bases, with 18 bases between.

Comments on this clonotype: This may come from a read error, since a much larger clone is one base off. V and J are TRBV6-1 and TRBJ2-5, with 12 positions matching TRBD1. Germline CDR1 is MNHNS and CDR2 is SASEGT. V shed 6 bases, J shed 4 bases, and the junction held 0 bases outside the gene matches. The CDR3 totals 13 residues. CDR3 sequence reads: CASRGQGAETQYF. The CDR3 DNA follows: TGTGCCAGCAGGGGACAGGGGGCAGAGACCCAGTACTTC.

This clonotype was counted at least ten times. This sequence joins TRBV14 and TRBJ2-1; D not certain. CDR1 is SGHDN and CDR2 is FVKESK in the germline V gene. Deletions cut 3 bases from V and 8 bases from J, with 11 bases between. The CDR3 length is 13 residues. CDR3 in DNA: TGTGCCAGCAGCCAGAGACCAAGGGATGAGCAGTTCTTC. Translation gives CASSQRPRDEQFF.

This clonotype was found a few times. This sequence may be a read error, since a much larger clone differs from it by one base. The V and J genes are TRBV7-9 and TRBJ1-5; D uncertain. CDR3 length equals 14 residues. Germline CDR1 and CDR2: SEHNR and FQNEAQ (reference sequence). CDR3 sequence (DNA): TGTGCCAGCGGCTTAAATTCAGAGGTTGAGCCCCAGCATTTT. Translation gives CASGLNSEVEPQHF. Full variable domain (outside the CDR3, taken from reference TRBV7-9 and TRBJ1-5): DTGVSQNPRHKITKRGQNVTFRCDPISEHNRLYWYRQTLGQGPEFLTYFQNEAQLEKSRLLSDRFSAERPKGSFSTLEIQRTEQGDSAMYLCASGLNSEVEPQHFGDGTRLSIL.

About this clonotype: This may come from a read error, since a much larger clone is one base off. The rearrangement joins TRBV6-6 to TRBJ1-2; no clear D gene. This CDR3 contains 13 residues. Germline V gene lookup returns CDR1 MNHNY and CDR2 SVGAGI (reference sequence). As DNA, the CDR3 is TGTGTCAGCACCCAACAGCCGTACTATGGCTACACCTTC. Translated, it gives CVSTQQPYYGYTF.

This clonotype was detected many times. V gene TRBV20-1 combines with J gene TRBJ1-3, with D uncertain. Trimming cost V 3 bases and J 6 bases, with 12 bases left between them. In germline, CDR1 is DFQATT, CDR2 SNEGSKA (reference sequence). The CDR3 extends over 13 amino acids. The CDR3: CSASAPPVNTIYF. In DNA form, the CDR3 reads TGCAGTGCTAGTGCCCCCCCCGTAAACACCATATATTTT.

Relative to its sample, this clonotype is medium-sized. The CDR3 loop reads CASSPASGFYYNEQFF. CDR3 DNA sequence: TGCGCCAGCAGCCCGGCTAGCGGGTTCTACTACAATGAGCAGTTCTTC. J is TRBJ2-1 and V is TRBV5-1; 8 nucleotides line up with TRBD2. The CDR3 spans 16 residues. Germline V CDR1 and CDR2: SGHRS, YFSETQ. The V segment lost 4 bases and the J segment 3 bases; nucleotides outside the gene matches: 9.

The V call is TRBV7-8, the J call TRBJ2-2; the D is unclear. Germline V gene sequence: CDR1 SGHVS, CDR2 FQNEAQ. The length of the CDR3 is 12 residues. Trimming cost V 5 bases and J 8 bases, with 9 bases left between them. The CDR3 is CASSPVLGELFF. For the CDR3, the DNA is TGTGCCAGCAGCCCGGTACTTGGGGAGCTGTTTTTT.

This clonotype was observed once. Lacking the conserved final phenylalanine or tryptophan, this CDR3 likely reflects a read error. CDR3: CSARVPGTDTQYL. The DNA for the CDR3 is TGCAGTGCTAGAGTTCCAGGGACAGATACGCAGTATCTT. This chain connects TRBV20-1 to TRBJ2-3; perhaps TRBD1 as D (5 bases). Germline V gene sequence: CDR1 DFQATT, CDR2 SNEGSKA (reference sequence). CDR3 length: 13 amino acids. The V gene lost 1 base and the J gene lost 3 bases, with 8 bases spanning the gap.

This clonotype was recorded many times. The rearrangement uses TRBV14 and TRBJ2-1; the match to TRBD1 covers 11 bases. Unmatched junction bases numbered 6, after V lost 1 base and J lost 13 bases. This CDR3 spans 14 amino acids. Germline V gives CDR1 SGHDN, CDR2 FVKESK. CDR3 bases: TGTGCCAGCAGCCAAGTAATCGGACAGGGGGCACAGTTCTTC. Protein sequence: CASSQVIGQGAQFF. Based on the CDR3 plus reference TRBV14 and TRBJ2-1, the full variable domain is EAGVTQFPSHSVIEKGQTVTLRCDPISGHDNLYWYRRVMGKEIKFLLHFVKESKQDESGMPNNRFLAERTGGTYSTLKVQPAELEDSGVYFCASSQVIGQGAQFFGPGTRLTVL.

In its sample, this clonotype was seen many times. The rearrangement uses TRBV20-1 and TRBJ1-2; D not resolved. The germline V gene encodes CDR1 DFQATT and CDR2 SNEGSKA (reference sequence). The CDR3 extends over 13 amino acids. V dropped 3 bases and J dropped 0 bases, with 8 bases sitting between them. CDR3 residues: CSAREVSNYGYTF. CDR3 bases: TGCAGTGCTAGGGAAGTCTCTAACTATGGCTACACCTTC.

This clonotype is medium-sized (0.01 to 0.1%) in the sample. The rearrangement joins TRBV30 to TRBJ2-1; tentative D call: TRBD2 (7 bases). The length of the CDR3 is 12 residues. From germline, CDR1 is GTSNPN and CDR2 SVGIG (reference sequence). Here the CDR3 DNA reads TGTGCTTGGGGTCGGGGGGCCCATGAGCAGTTCTTC. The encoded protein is CAWGRGAHEQFF.

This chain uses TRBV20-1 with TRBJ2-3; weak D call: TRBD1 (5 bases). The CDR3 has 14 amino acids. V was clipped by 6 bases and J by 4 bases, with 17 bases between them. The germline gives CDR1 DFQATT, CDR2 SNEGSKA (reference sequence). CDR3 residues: CSASDSQGSDTQYF. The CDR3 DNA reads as TGCAGTGCCTCTGACAGTCAAGGCTCAGATACGCAGTATTTT.

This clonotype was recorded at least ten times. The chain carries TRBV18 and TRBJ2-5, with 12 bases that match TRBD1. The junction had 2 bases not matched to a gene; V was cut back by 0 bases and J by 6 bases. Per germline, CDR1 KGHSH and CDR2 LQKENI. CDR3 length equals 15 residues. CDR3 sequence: CASSPPGQGAQTQYF. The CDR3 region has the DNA TGTGCCAGCTCACCACCGGGACAGGGGGCACAGACCCAGTACTTC.

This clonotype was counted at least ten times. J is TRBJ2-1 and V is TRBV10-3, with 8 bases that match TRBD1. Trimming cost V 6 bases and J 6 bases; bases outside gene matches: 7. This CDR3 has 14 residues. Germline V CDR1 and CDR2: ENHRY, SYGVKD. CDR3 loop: CAIRTGTGGNEQFF. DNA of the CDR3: TGTGCCATCAGAACCGGGACAGGAGGCAATGAGCAGTTCTTC.

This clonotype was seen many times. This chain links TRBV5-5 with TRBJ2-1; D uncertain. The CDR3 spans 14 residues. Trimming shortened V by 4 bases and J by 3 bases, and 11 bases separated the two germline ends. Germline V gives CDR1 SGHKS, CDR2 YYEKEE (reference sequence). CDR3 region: CASSPIFSYNEQFF. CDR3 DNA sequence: TGTGCCAGCAGCCCCATCTTTAGCTACAATGAGCAGTTCTTC.